This TCR beta chain is drawn from a study of human T cells and chemical hapten exposure. On the study more broadly: Per-sample TCR yield variability stemmed mainly from small pooled library volume differences.

The study's library attached unique molecular identifiers to single cDNA molecules. Original processing methods: Sampled TCR counts reached a median of approximately 100,000 per sample, with values ranging from about 20,000 to 750,000. TCRdb reanalysed the 5' RACE reads using MiXCR and keeps one entry per CDR3 protein. TCRdb's processing, not the authors' own work, is the source of the V and J calls. The repertoire holds more than 140,000 distinct CDR3 sequences, with over 3.5% as singletons. Unfractionated whole blood yielded total RNA. A few counts support this clonotype. What it binds is not known. Study-wide results and caveats: After DPC sensitization, TCRs above 1 in 1000 frequency showed no change.

The receptor was isolated from a female donor in good health.

The CDR3 sequence is CASSPRSTGWNTEAFF. CDR3 DNA sequence: TGTGCCAGCAGCCCAAGAAGCACAGGGTGGAACACTGAAGCTTTCTTT. V and J are TRBV9 and TRBJ1-1, with TRBD1 as a possible D gene (6 bases). The CDR3 contains 16 residues. V lost 4 bases and J lost 1, with 17 bases in between. The germline CDR1 and CDR2 sequences are SGDLS and YYNGEE. Complete variable domain (other parts from reference TRBV9 and TRBJ1-1): DSGVTQTPKHLITATGQRVTLRCSPRSGDLSVYWYQQSLDQGLQFLIQYYNGEERAKGNILERFSAQQFPDLHSELNLSSLELGDSALYFCASSPRSTGWNTEAFFGQGTRLTVV.